This T cell receptor (beta chain) was obtained from a study of T-cell memory formation after mild COVID-19. TCRdb processed the 5' RACE reads anew with MiXCR; each CDR3 protein has one entry. The table records 530,000 or so distinct CDR3 sequences, 15% to 20% of them present only once. V trimming: 0 bases; J trimming: 6 bases; junction bases outside the gene matches: 5. The CDR3 extends over 14 amino acids. The germline V gene encodes CDR1 SGHRS and CDR2 YFSETQ. This clonotype was recorded a few times. The clonotype comes from an adult woman who had mild COVID-19 (a few samples of this study predate the infection). Cell type and time point are not known. The chain links TRBV5-1 to TRBJ1-2; 7 bases are shared with TRBD1. Specimen: PBMCs or a T cell subset sorted from them (not recorded which). CDR3 sequence: CASSLGGGVDGYTF. CDR3 nucleotide sequence: TGCGCCAGCAGCTTGGGAGGGGGCGTTGATGGCTACACCTTC.